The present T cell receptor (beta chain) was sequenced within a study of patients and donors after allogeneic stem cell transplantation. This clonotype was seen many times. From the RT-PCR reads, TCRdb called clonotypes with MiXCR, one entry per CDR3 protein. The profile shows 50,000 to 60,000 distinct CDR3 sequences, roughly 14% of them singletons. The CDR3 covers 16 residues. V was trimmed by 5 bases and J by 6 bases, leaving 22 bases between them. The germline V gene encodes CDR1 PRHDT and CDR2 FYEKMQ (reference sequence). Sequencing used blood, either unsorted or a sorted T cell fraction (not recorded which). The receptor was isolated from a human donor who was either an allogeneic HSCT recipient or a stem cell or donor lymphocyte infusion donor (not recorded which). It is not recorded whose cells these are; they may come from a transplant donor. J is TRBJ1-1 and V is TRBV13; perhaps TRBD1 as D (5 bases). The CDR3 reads CASSPLGVGIRAEAFF. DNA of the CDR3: TGTGCCAGCAGCCCTCTGGGGGTAGGGATTCGCGCTGAAGCTTTCTTT.